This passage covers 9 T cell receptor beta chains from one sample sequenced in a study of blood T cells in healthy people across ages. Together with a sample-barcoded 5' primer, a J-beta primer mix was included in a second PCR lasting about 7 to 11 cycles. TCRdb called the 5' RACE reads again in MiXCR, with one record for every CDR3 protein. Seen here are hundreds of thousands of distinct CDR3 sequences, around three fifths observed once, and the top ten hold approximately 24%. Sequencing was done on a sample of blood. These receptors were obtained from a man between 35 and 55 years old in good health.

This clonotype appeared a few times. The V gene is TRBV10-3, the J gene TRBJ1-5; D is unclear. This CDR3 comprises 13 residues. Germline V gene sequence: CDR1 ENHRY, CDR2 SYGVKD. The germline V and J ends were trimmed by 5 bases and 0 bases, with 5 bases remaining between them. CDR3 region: CAISSASNQPQHF. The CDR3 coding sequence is TGTGCCATCAGTTCGGCTAGCAATCAGCCCCAGCATTTT.

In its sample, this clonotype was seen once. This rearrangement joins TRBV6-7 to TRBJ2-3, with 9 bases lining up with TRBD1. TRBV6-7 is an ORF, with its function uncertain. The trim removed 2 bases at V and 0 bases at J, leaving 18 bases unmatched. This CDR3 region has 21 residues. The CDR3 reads CASSYPTIDRGDPQSTDTQYF. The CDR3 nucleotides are TGTGCCAGCAGTTACCCGACCATCGACAGGGGGGACCCCCAAAGCACAGATACGCAGTATTTT.

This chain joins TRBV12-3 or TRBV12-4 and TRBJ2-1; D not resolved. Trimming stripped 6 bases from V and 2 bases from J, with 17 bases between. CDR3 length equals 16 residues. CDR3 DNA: TGTGCCAGCAGCATCCCATCCCGGGCAGCCTACAATGAGCAGTTCTTC. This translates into CASSIPSRAAYNEQFF.

The CDR3 loop is CASSLLGSHNEQFF. Here the CDR3 DNA reads TGTGCCAGCAGCTTATTGGGCAGTCATAATGAGCAGTTCTTC. The chain is built from TRBV7-8 and TRBJ2-1; D unclear. V lost 2 bases to trimming and J lost 7 bases, with 12 bases between them. Germline CDR1 is SGHVS and CDR2 is FQNEAQ. This CDR3 comprises 14 residues.

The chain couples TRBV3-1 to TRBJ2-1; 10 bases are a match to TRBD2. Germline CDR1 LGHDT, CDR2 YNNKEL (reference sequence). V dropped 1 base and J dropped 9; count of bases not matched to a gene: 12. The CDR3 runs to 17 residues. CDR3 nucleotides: TGTGCCAGCAGCCAAGGTGGACGAGCGGGGGGGAGGGGTGAGCAGTTCTTC. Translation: CASSQGGRAGGRGEQFF.

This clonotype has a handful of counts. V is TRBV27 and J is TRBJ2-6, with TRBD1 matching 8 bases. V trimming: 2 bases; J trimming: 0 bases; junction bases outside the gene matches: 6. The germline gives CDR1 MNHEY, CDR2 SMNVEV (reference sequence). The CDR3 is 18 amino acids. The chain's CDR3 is CASSLAGTGFSGANVLTF. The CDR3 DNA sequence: TGTGCCAGCAGTTTAGCCGGGACAGGCTTCTCTGGGGCCAACGTCCTGACTTTC.

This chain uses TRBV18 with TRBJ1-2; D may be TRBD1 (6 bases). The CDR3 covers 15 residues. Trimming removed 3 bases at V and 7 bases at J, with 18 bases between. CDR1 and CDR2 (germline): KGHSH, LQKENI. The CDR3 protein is CASSPTQGSLSGYTF. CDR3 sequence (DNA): TGTGCCAGCTCACCCACACAGGGTTCCCTAAGTGGCTACACCTTC.

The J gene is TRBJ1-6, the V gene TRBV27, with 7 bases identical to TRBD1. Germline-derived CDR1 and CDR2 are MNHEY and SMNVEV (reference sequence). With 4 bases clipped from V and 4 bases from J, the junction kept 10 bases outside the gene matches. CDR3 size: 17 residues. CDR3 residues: CASSSPGTENYNSPLHF. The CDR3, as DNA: TGTGCCAGCAGTTCGCCCGGGACAGAGAATTATAATTCACCCCTCCACTTT.

The chain's CDR3 is CSAPTGVTYNEQFF. Written as DNA, the CDR3 is TGCAGTGCGCCGACAGGGGTGACCTACAATGAGCAGTTCTTC. The V gene is TRBV20-1, the J gene TRBJ2-1; 8 positions match TRBD1. The CDR3 has 14 amino acids. Germline assignment: CDR1 DFQATT and CDR2 SNEGSKA (reference sequence). The V segment lost 6 bases and the J segment 2 bases; nucleotides outside the gene matches: 6.